This T cell receptor (beta chain) was retrieved from a study of T-cell memory formation after mild COVID-19. One entry per CDR3 protein, called by TCRdb with MiXCR from the 5' RACE reads. The sample shows approximately 560,000 distinct CDR3 sequences, 15% to 20% of them seen only once. V dropped 0 bases and J dropped 0; count of bases not matched to a gene: 4. The CDR3 extends over 17 amino acids. CDR1 and CDR2 (germline): SGHVS, FQNEAQ. The chain links TRBV7-8 to TRBJ2-7, with TRBD2 matching 11 bases. Sequencing was done on a sample of PBMCs or a T cell subset sorted from them (not recorded which). The sequence was collected from an adult woman who had mild COVID-19 (a few samples of this study predate the infection). Cell type and time point are not known. CDR3 DNA sequence: TGTGCCAGCAGCTTAGCAGGGGGACTAGCGGACTCCTACGAGCAGTACTTC. As protein: CASSLAGGLADSYEQYF.